The following is a T cell receptor beta chain sequence with its context. Its antigen is currently unknown. This entry comes from a study of cytomegalovirus exposure and HLA in healthy donors. Study conclusions and caveats: A later analysis appeared to link common viral pathogens to several of the most significant clusters. Listed as cytomegalovirus-associated were more than 150 TCR beta chains.

Trimming left V 7 bases short and J 5 bases short, with 27 bases between. The CDR3 has 19 residues. Looked up from germline, CDR1 is MNHGY and CDR2 is SAAAGT. The PCR contained 60 Vbeta and 13 Jbeta primers. Measured with immunoSEQ multiplex PCR; TCRdb has only the in-frame clones, and not every one. The repertoire has 150,000 to 200,000 clones, about three quarters of them found once; the top ten carry approximately 2%. The sample comprised PBMCs. The V gene is TRBV6-8, the J gene TRBJ2-6; TRBD2 might be the D (5 bases). The receptor was isolated from a female donor in good health and CMV-seronegative. CDR3 sequence (DNA): TGTGCCAGCATTGCTCCGTTGGGCGGGTTGAGTATGAGGGCCAACGTCCTGACTTTC. Protein: CASIAPLGGLSMRANVLTF.